This is a list of T cell receptor beta chains from one sample in a study of shared clonotypes between healthy human individuals. This table comes from immunoSEQ multiplex PCR, and its TCRdb copy is limited to in-frame clones, with some not included. The sample contains a few million clones, about 93% of which appear only once. The sequenced material came from naive CD8+ T cells from PBMCs. The receptors stem from a man aged 18 to 30 in good health. Some clones in this sample may be carry-over from other donors' samples. Both conserved end residues are part of each CDR3. Each record gives: V gene, clone size, J gene, D gene, CDR3 DNA, CDR3 protein. The D gene is left open where the match is weak. Clone size appears in some rows only: once, few, many, or a class for an expanded clone.

V: TRBV7-6
size: .
J: TRBJ2-5
D: TRBD2
DNA: TGTGCCAGCAGCTTAGAATTCAGCGGGAGGGGGGAGACCCAGTACTTC
CDR3: CASSLEFSGRGETQYF

V: TRBV4-1
size: .
J: TRBJ2-7
D: TRBD2
DNA: TGCGCCAGCAGCCAAGGGGGGAGGGCCCTCGCGTACGAGCAGTACTTC
CDR3: CASSQGGRALAYEQYF

V: TRBV6-5
size: few
J: TRBJ1-2
D: TRBD1
DNA: TGTGCCAGCACCCTGCGGGGACAGCTATATGGCTACACCTTC
CDR3: CASTLRGQLYGYTF

V: TRBV7-9
size: .
J: TRBJ2-7
D: .
DNA: TGTGCCAGCAGCCCCGAGGGGGACTACAGCTCCTACGAGCAGTACTTC
CDR3: CASSPEGDYSSYEQYF

V: TRBV14
size: .
J: TRBJ2-6
D: TRBD2
DNA: TGTGCCAGCAGCCTGAGACTAGCGGGAGGGTCTGGGGCCAACGTCCTGACTTTC
CDR3: CASSLRLAGGSGANVLTF

V: TRBV28
size: .
J: TRBJ2-3
D: .
DNA: TGTGCCAGCAGTTTACTTAGCACAGATACGCAGTATTTT
CDR3: CASSLLSTDTQYF

V: TRBV20-1
size: .
J: TRBJ1-2
D: .
DNA: TGCAGTGCTATTTCTAACTATGGCTACACCTTC
CDR3: CSAISNYGYTF

V: TRBV29-1
size: .
J: TRBJ2-1
D: .
DNA: TGCAGCGTCCTTGGTGAACTAGCCCGGCAGTTCTTC
CDR3: CSVLGELARQFF

V: TRBV5-4
size: .
J: TRBJ1-2
D: .
DNA: TGTGCCAGCAGCTTACAAGGAGGGGGCTATGGCTACACCTTC
CDR3: CASSLQGGGYGYTF

V: TRBV5-6
size: .
J: TRBJ1-5
D: .
DNA: TGTGCCAGCAGCCTCCGGGACTGGGGACAGCCCCAGCATTTT
CDR3: CASSLRDWGQPQHF

V: TRBV7-9
size: .
J: TRBJ1-1
D: .
DNA: TGTGTCAGCAGCTTAATAGTTGGAGGCACTGAAGCTTTCTTT
CDR3: CVSSLIVGGTEAFF

V: TRBV11-2
size: .
J: TRBJ2-7
D: TRBD1
DNA: TGTGCCAGCAGCGAGCCGGGGACAGCCAACTACGAGCAGTACTTC
CDR3: CASSEPGTANYEQYF

V: TRBV9
size: .
J: TRBJ2-2
D: .
DNA: TGTGCCAGCAGCGTTATTCCTGGGGAGCTGTTTTTT
CDR3: CASSVIPGELFF

V: TRBV6-1
size: .
J: TRBJ2-7
D: .
DNA: TGTGCCAGCAGTGAACTCGGTGGGGGCTACGAGCAGTACTTC
CDR3: CASSELGGGYEQYF

V: TRBV6-6
size: .
J: TRBJ1-1
D: .
DNA: TGTGCCACCCAGGGCGGACCGCTGAACACTGAAGCTTTCTTT
CDR3: CATQGGPLNTEAFF

V: TRBV11-2
size: .
J: TRBJ2-1
D: .
DNA: TGTGCCAGCAGCACTAATATCCGAGACAGCTCCTACAATGAGCAGTTCTTC
CDR3: CASSTNIRDSSYNEQFF

V: TRBV15
size: .
J: TRBJ2-2
D: TRBD2
DNA: TGTGCCACCAGCAGAGATCGATGGGCGGGAGAGGCGAACACCGGGGAGCTGTTTTTT
CDR3: CATSRDRWAGEANTGELFF

V: TRBV11-3
size: .
J: TRBJ2-2
D: TRBD1
DNA: TGTGCCAGCAGCTCTCGGACAGGGGCCGGCACCGGGGAGCTGTTTTTT
CDR3: CASSSRTGAGTGELFF

V: TRBV4-1
size: .
J: TRBJ1-2
D: TRBD1
DNA: TGCGCCAGCAGCCAAGATCACGGACAGGCGGACTCCACCTATGGCTACACCTTC
CDR3: CASSQDHGQADSTYGYTF

V: TRBV9
size: .
J: TRBJ1-1
D: .
DNA: TGTGCCAGCAGCGTAGGATTGGGGTCTGAAGCTTTCTTT
CDR3: CASSVGLGSEAFF

V: TRBV9
size: .
J: TRBJ2-7
D: TRBD1
DNA: TGTGCCAGCAGCGAGTCCGGGACAGGGGTACACGAGCAGTACTTC
CDR3: CASSESGTGVHEQYF

V: TRBV4-1
size: few
J: TRBJ1-1
D: .
DNA: TGCGCCAGCAGCCAAGATGTTCCACATAACACTGAAGCTTTCTTT
CDR3: CASSQDVPHNTEAFF

V: TRBV29-1
size: .
J: TRBJ2-1
D: .
DNA: TGCAGCGTTGTTGTTGGCAATGAGCAGTTCTTC
CDR3: CSVVVGNEQFF

V: TRBV9
size: .
J: TRBJ2-1
D: TRBD1
DNA: TGTGCCAGCAGCGCTAGCACAGGGGTGGCCTACAATGAGCAGTTCTTC
CDR3: CASSASTGVAYNEQFF

V: TRBV7-9
size: once
J: TRBJ2-1
D: .
DNA: TGTGCCAGCAGCTTAGAATTAGCGGCCCACAATGAGCAGTTCTTC
CDR3: CASSLELAAHNEQFF

V: TRBV9
size: .
J: TRBJ1-1
D: TRBD1
DNA: TGTGCCAGCAGCACCGGGACAGGGGCGCGGGCTGAAGCTTTCTTT
CDR3: CASSTGTGARAEAFF

V: TRBV7-8
size: .
J: TRBJ1-3
D: .
DNA: TGTGCCAGCAGCGGGGGGGGTGATGGAAACACCATATATTTT
CDR3: CASSGGGDGNTIYF

V: TRBV6-5
size: .
J: TRBJ2-1
D: .
DNA: TGTGCCTCCGGCTGGGGCCCGGCGAATGAGCAGTTCTTC
CDR3: CASGWGPANEQFF

V: TRBV7-8
size: .
J: TRBJ2-7
D: TRBD1
DNA: TGTGCCAGCAGCTTCAGTGAGACAGGGGGAAGCTCCTACGAGCAGTACTTC
CDR3: CASSFSETGGSSYEQYF

V: TRBV19
size: .
J: TRBJ1-4
D: .
DNA: TGTGCCAGTAGTTTCCTCGGCAGAGATAATGAAAAACTGTTTTTT
CDR3: CASSFLGRDNEKLFF

V: TRBV6-1
size: .
J: TRBJ2-1
D: TRBD2
DNA: TGTGCCAGCAGTGAAAGTGGGGGACTAGTCGTCTATGAGCAGTTCTTC
CDR3: CASSESGGLVVYEQFF

V: TRBV7-2
size: .
J: TRBJ2-5
D: .
DNA: TGTGCCAGCAGCTTACCGCCTGGGGAGACCCAGTACTTC
CDR3: CASSLPPGETQYF

V: TRBV10-1
size: .
J: TRBJ2-7
D: TRBD1
DNA: TGCGCCAGCAGTGGACGACAGGGCTCCTACGAGCAGTACTTC
CDR3: CASSGRQGSYEQYF

V: TRBV4-1
size: .
J: TRBJ1-3
D: .
DNA: TGCGCCAGCAGCCAAGATCCCGGGGCGGGAAACACCATATATTTT
CDR3: CASSQDPGAGNTIYF

V: TRBV27
size: .
J: TRBJ2-1
D: TRBD2
DNA: TGTGCCAGCAGGCCTGTGGGCCGGACTAGCGGGGGCAATGAGCAGTTCTTC
CDR3: CASRPVGRTSGGNEQFF

V: TRBV4-3
size: .
J: TRBJ1-4
D: .
DNA: TGCGCCAGCAGCCAAGAAATAAACCCCACGAGGGATGAAAAACTGTTTTTT
CDR3: CASSQEINPTRDEKLFF

V: TRBV28
size: .
J: TRBJ2-1
D: .
DNA: TGTGCCAGCGGGAAGGGGTCTGGCAATGAGCAGTTCTTC
CDR3: CASGKGSGNEQFF

V: TRBV19
size: .
J: TRBJ1-1
D: .
DNA: TGTGCCTCGGAGGGGGGGATCACTGAAGCTTTCTTT
CDR3: CASEGGITEAFF

V: TRBV27
size: .
J: TRBJ2-1
D: TRBD2
DNA: TGTGCCAGCAGTTACGGGGGGATCTCCTACAATGAGCAGTTCTTC
CDR3: CASSYGGISYNEQFF

V: TRBV7-9
size: .
J: TRBJ1-1
D: .
DNA: TGTGCCAGCAGCTTATTCCCCCCGGACCTGAACACTGAAGCTTTCTTT
CDR3: CASSLFPPDLNTEAFF

V: TRBV19
size: .
J: TRBJ1-2
D: .
DNA: TGTGCCAGTAGTCGCCTGTGGGGGGCGACCACTTATTCTTATGGCTACACCTTC
CDR3: CASSRLWGATTYSYGYTF

V: TRBV5-1
size: .
J: TRBJ2-7
D: .
DNA: TGCGCCAGCAGCTTGGAGCCCCCGGGACCCCTAAGCTCCTACGAGCAGTACTTC
CDR3: CASSLEPPGPLSSYEQYF